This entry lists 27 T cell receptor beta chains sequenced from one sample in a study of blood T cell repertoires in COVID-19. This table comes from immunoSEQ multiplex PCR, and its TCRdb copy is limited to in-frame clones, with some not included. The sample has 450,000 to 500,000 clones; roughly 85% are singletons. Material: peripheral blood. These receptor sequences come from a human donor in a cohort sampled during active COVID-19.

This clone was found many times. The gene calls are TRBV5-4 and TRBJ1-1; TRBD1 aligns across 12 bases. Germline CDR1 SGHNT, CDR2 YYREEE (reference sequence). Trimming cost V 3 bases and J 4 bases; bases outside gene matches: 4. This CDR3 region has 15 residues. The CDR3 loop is CASSWGQGAGTEAFF. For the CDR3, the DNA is TGTGCCAGCAGCTGGGGACAGGGGGCAGGCACTGAAGCTTTCTTT.

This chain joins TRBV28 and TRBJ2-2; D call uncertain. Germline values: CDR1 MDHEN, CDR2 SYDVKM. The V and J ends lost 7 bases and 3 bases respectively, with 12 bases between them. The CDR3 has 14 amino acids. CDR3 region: CASTPPRHTGELFF. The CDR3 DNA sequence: TGTGCCAGCACCCCTCCGCGTCACACCGGGGAGCTGTTTTTT.

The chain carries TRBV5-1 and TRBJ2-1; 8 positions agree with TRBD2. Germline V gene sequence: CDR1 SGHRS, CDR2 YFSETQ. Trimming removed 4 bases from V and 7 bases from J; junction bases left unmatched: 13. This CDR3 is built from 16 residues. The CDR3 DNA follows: TGCGCCAGCAGCCCCGGGACTGCCCAGCGGGAGAATGAGCAGTTCTTC. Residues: CASSPGTAQRENEQFF.

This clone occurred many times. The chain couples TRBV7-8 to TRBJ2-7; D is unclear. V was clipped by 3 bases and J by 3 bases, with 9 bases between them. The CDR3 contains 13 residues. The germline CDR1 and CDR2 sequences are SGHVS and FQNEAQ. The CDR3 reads CASSFVPGYEQYF. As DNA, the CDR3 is TGTGCCAGCAGCTTCGTGCCAGGCTACGAGCAGTACTTC.

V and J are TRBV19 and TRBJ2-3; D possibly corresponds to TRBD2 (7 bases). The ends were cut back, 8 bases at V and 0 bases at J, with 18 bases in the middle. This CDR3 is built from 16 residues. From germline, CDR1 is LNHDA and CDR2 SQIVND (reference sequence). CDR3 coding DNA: TGTGCCAGTTCGGGGGGCGGACATCCTAGCACAGATACGCAGTATTTT. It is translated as CASSGGGHPSTDTQYF. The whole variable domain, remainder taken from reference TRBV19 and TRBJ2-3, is DGGITQSPKYLFRKEGQNVTLSCEQNLNHDAMYWYRQDPGQGLRLIYYSQIVNDFQKGDIAEGYSVSREKKESFPLTVTSAQKNPTAFYLCASSGGGHPSTDTQYFGPGTRLTVL.

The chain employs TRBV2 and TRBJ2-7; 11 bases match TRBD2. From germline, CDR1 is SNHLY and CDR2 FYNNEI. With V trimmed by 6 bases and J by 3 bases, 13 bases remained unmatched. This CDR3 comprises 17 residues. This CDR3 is CASSLAGGRFRLYEQYF. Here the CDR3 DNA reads TGTGCCAGCAGCCTAGCGGGAGGCAGGTTTCGACTCTACGAGCAGTACTTC.

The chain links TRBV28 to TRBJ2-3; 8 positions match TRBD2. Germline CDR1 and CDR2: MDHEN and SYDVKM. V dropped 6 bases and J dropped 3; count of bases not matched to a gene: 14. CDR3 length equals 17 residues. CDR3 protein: CASSPGEAGVRTDTQYF. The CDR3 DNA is TGTGCCAGCAGCCCCGGCGAAGCGGGAGTTCGTACAGATACGCAGTATTTT.

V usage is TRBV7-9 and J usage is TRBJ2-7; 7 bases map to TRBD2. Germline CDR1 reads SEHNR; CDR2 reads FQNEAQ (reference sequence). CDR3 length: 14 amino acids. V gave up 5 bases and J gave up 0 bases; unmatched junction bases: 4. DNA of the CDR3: TGTGCCAGCAGCAGGAGCGGGAACTCCTACGAGCAGTACTTC. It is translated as CASSRSGNSYEQYF.

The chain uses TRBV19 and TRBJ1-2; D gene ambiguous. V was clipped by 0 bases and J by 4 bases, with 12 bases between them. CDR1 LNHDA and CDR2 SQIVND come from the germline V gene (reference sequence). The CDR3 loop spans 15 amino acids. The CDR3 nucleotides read TGTGCCAGTAGTATAGATTCGGGTGAGGGCTATGGCTACACCTTC. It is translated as CASSIDSGEGYGYTF.

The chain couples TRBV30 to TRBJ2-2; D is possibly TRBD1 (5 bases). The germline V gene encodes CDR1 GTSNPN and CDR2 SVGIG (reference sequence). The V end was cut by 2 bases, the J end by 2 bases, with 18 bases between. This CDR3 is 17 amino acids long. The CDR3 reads CAWSFPWRQLNTGELFF. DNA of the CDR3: TGTGCCTGGAGTTTCCCGTGGAGACAGCTAAACACCGGGGAGCTGTTTTTT.

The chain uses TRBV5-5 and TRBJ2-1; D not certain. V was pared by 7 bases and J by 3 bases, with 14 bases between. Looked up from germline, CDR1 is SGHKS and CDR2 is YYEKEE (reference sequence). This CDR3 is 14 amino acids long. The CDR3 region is CASGYGAYYNEQFF. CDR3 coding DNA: TGTGCCAGCGGCTACGGAGCTTACTACAATGAGCAGTTCTTC.

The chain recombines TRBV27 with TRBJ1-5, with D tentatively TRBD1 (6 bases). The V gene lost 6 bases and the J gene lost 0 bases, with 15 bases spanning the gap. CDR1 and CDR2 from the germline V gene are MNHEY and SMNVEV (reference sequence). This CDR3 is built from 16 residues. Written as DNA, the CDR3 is TGTGCCAGCAGAGAAGGACAGTTCGATAGCAATCAGCCCCAGCATTTT. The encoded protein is CASREGQFDSNQPQHF.

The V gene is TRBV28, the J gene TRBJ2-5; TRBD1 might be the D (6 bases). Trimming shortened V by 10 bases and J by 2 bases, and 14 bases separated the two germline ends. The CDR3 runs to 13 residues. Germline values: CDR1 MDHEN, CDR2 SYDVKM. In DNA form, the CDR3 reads TGTGCCACCCTGGACAGAGTTCAAGAGACCCAGTACTTC. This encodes CATLDRVQETQYF.

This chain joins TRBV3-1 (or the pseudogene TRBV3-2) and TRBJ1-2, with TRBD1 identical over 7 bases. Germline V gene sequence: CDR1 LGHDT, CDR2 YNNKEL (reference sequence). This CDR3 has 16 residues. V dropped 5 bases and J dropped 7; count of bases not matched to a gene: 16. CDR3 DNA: TGTGCCAGCAGCGGGACAGCCCTGACTTCTTGGGGTGGCTACACCTTC. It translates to CASSGTALTSWGGYTF.

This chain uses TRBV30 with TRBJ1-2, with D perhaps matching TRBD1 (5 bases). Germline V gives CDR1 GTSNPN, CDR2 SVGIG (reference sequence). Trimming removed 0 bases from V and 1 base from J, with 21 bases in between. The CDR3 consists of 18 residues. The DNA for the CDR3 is TGTGCCTGGAGTGTACTTCCATTCCAGGGCGAAGGTAACTATGGCTACACCTTC. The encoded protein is CAWSVLPFQGEGNYGYTF.

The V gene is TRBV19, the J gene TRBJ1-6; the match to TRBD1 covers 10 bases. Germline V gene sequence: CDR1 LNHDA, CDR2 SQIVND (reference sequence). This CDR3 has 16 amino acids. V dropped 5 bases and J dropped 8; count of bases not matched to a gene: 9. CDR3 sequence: CASSASDRGFYSPLHF. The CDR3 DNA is TGTGCCAGTAGTGCCTCGGACAGGGGGTTCTATTCACCCCTCCACTTT.

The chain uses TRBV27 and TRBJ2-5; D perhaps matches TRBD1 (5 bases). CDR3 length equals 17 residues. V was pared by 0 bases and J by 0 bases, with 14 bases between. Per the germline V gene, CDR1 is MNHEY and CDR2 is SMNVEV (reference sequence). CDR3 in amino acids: CASSLSKTAAYQETQYF. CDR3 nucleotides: TGTGCCAGCAGTTTATCGAAGACAGCTGCGTACCAAGAGACCCAGTACTTC.

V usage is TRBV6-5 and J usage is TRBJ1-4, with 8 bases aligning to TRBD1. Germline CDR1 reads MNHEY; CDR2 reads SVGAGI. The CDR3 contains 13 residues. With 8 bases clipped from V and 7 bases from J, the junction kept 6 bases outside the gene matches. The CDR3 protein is CASGNRGAEKLFF. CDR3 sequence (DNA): TGTGCCAGCGGCAACAGGGGGGCTGAAAAACTGTTTTTT.

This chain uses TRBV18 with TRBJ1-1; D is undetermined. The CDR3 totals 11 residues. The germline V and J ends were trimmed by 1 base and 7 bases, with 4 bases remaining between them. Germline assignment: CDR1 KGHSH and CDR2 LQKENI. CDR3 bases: TGTGCCAGCTCACCACTCAGTGAAGCTTTCTTT. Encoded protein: CASSPLSEAFF.

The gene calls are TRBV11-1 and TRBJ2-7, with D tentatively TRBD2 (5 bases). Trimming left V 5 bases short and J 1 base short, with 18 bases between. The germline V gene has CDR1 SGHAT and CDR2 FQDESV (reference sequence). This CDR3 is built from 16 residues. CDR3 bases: TGTGCCAGCAGCCAGGCAGACCGGGGTAATTCCTACGAGCAGTACTTC. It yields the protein CASSQADRGNSYEQYF. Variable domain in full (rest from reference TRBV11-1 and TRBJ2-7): EAEVAQSPRYKITEKSQAVAFWCDPISGHATLYWYRQILGQGPELLVQFQDESVVDDSQLPKDRFSAERLKGVDSTLKIQPAELGDSAMYLCASSQADRGNSYEQYFGPGTRLTVT.

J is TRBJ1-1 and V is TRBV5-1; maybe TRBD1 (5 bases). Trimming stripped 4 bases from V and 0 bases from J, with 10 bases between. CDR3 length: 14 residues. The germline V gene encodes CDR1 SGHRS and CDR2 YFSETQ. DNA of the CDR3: TGCGCCAGCAGCCCAACGGACATGAACACTGAAGCTTTCTTT. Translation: CASSPTDMNTEAFF.

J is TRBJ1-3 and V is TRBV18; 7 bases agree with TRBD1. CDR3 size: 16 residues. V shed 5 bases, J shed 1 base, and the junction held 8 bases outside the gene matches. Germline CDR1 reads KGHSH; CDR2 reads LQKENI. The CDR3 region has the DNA TGTGCCAGCTCAGAAGCCCTACAGGGGTCTGGAAACACCATATATTTT. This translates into CASSEALQGSGNTIYF.

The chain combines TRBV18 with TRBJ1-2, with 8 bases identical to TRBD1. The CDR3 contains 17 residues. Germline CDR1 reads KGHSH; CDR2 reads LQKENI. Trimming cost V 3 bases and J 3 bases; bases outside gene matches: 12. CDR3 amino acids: CASSPVQGAGDYYGYTF. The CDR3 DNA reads TGTGCCAGCTCACCCGTTCAGGGGGCCGGCGATTACTATGGCTACACCTTC.

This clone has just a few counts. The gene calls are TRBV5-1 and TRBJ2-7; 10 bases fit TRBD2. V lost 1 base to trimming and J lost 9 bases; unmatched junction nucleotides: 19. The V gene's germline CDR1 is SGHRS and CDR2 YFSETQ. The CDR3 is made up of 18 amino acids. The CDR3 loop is CASSLNWLAGGGQQVQYF. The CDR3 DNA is TGCGCCAGCAGCTTGAACTGGTTAGCGGGAGGAGGCCAGCAGGTGCAGTACTTC.

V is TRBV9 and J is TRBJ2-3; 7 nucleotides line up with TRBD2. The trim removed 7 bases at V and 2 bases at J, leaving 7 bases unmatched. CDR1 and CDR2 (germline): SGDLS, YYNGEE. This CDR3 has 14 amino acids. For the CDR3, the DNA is TGTGCCAGCCGGAGCGGGACCCACACAGATACGCAGTATTTT. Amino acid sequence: CASRSGTHTDTQYF.

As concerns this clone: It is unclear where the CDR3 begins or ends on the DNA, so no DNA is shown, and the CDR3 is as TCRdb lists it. CDR3: CASTSGQGFYEQYF. The chain joins TRBV19 to TRBJ2-7; no check of the table's D call, TRBD1, against the DNA was made. CDR1 and CDR2 (germline): LNHDA, SQIVND (reference sequence). The CDR3 is 14 residues long, counting both termini.

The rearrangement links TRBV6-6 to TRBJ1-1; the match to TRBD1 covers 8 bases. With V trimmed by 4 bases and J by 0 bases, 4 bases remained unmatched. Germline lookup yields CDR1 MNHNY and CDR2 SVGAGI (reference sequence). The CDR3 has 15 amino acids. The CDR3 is CASSFPGQVNTEAFF. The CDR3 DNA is TGTGCCAGCAGTTTTCCGGGACAGGTGAACACTGAAGCTTTCTTT.